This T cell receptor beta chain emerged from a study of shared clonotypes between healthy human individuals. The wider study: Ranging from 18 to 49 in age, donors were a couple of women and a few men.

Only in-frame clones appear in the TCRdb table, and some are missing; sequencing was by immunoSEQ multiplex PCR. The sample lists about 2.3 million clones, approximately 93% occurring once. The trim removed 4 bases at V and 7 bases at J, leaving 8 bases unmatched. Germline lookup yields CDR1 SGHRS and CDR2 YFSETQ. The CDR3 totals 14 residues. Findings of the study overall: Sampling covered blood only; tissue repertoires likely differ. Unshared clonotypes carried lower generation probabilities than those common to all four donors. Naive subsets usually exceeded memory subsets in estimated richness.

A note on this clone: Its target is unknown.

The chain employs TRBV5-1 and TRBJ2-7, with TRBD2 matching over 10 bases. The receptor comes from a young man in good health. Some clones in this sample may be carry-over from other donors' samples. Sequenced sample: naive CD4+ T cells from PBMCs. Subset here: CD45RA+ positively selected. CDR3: CASSPRGLAEEQYF. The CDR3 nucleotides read TGCGCCAGCAGCCCCCGAGGACTAGCGGAAGAGCAGTACTTC.